The clone carrying this T cell receptor beta chain was picked up one time. Its antigen is undetermined. The data are from a study of shared clonotypes between healthy human individuals. V lost 6 bases and J lost 4; bases outside the gene matches: 2. CDR1 and CDR2 (germline): SEHNR, FQNEAQ (reference sequence). The CDR3 loop spans 15 amino acids. The authors divided CD4+ cells into CD45RA+ naive and CD45RA-negative memory subsets. Profiled with immunoSEQ multiplex PCR; TCRdb holds only in-frame clones, not every one. The sample holds about 1.5 million clones, roughly 96% seen once. Whole-study findings and limits: The sampled material consisted only of blood, and tissue repertoires are likely to differ.

The chain carries TRBV7-9 and TRBJ2-2; TRBD2 matches at 13 bases. The sample was naive CD4+ T cells sorted from blood. As to subset: CD45RA+ positively selected. The receptor comes from a man aged 25-45 years in good health. CDR3 in amino acids: CASRGLAGATGELFF. The DNA of the CDR3 is TGTGCCAGCAGAGGACTAGCGGGAGCCACCGGGGAGCTGTTTTTT. Full variable domain (rest looked up from reference TRBV7-9 and TRBJ2-2): DTGVSQNPRHKITKRGQNVTFRCDPISEHNRLYWYRQTLGQGPEFLTYFQNEAQLEKSRLLSDRFSAERPKGSFSTLEIQRTEQGDSAMYLCASRGLAGATGELFFGEGSRLTVL.